This T cell receptor (beta chain) was sequenced during a study of T cells in Graves' hyperthyroidism and ophthalmopathy. V dropped 4 bases and J dropped 7 bases, with 16 bases sitting between them. From germline, CDR1 is SNHLY and CDR2 FYNNEI. The CDR3 contains 14 residues. This clonotype has at least ten counts. With a duration under 2 months, the hyperthyroidism was newly diagnosed in patients aged 18 to 65. TCR beta CDR3 region amplification was performed from RNA transcripts. An initial round of RT-PCR targeting the TCR CDR3 relied on the HTBI primer set. TCRdb re-analysed the multiplex PCR reads in MiXCR, keeping a single row per CDR3 protein. The sample has 400,000 to 600,000 distinct CDR3 sequences, less than 25% seen once; the top ten hold more than 25%.

The J gene is TRBJ2-5, the V gene TRBV2; the D call may be TRBD1 or TRBD2 (5 bases each). The source of this sequence is a man younger than 30 with Graves' hyperthyroidism. Material: blood. The CDR3 reads CASSGNPGGVTQYF. For the CDR3, the DNA is TGTGCCAGCAGTGGAAACCCTGGGGGAGTGACCCAGTACTTC.